These T cell receptor beta chains were read from a single sample in a study of T cell responses to AZD1222 COVID-19 vaccine. TCRdb keeps only in-frame clones here, not all; method: immunoSEQ multiplex PCR. The table has over 150,000 clones, approximately 94% seen once. The source material was peripheral blood, sampled 28 days after the second AZD1222 dose. The origin of the receptors is an adult who received the AZD1222 COVID-19 vaccine. The CDR3 runs from the conserved cysteine through the conserved F or W. The order of the fields is CDR3 protein, CDR3 DNA, J gene, V gene, clone size, D gene. D genes are given only for firm matches. The size entry is marked missing in some rows and otherwise reads once, few, many or a size class.

CASSLLGRPRGTQYF,TGTGCCAGCAGCCTATTGGGCCGCCCGAGAGGGACCCAGTACTTC,TRBJ2-5,TRBV28,.,.
CASRFDGNTGELFF,TGTGCCAGCAGATTTGACGGAAACACCGGGGAGCTGTTTTTT,TRBJ2-2,TRBV7-3,.,.
CASGGVGSDNSPLHF,TGCGCCAGCGGTGGCGTGGGGTCGGATAATTCACCCCTCCACTTT,TRBJ1-6,TRBV4-3,.,.
CASSADSFNEQFF,TGTGCCAGCAGCGCTGACAGCTTCAATGAGCAGTTCTTC,TRBJ2-1,TRBV6-4,.,.
CASSEFGGASSYEQYF,TGTGCCAGCAGTGAATTCGGCGGGGCGAGCTCCTACGAGCAGTACTTC,TRBJ2-7,TRBV2,.,.
CASRQMHPYNEQFF,TGTGCCAGCAGGCAAATGCACCCCTACAATGAGCAGTTCTTC,TRBJ2-1,TRBV28,.,.
CASSQSGTSGIADTQYF,TGTGCCAGCAGCCAATCCGGGACTAGTGGGATCGCAGATACGCAGTATTTT,TRBJ2-3,TRBV4-2,.,TRBD2
CATKMTSGSQYNEQFF,TGTGCCACAAAGATGACTAGCGGGAGCCAATACAATGAGCAGTTCTTC,TRBJ2-1,TRBV19,.,TRBD2
CASSASSGGGNNSPLHF,TGTGCCAGCAGTGCCTCTTCTGGGGGCGGGAATAATTCACCCCTCCACTTT,TRBJ1-6,TRBV6-1,few,.
CASSLSGLPYEQYF,TGTGCCAGCAGTTTAAGTGGTCTACCCTACGAGCAGTACTTC,TRBJ2-7,TRBV28,.,.
CASRTGSHEFYGYTF,TGTGCCAGTAGGACAGGCTCCCACGAATTCTATGGCTACACCTTC,TRBJ1-2,TRBV19,.,.
CASSFVAAGSYEQYF,TGTGCCAGCAGCTTCGTAGCGGCTGGTTCCTACGAGCAGTACTTC,TRBJ2-7,TRBV7-2,.,.
CSASQATNEKLFF,TGCAGTGCTAGTCAGGCAACTAATGAAAAACTGTTTTTT,TRBJ1-4,TRBV20-1,.,.
CASSPTRMNTEAFF,TGTGCCAGCTCACCAACGCGGATGAACACTGAAGCTTTCTTT,TRBJ1-1,TRBV18,.,.
CASSWDSRSSYNEQFF,TGTGCCAGCAGTTGGGACAGCCGAAGCTCCTACAATGAGCAGTTCTTC,TRBJ2-1,TRBV6-5,.,TRBD1
CASRSTGNYGYTF,TGTGCCAGCAGGTCGACCGGTAACTATGGCTACACCTTC,TRBJ1-2,TRBV27,.,.
CASSYFPGQGEKLFF,TGTGCCAGCAGTTACTTCCCAGGGCAAGGTGAAAAACTGTTTTTT,TRBJ1-4,TRBV6-6,.,.
CASSLTVRNTIYF,TGTGCCAGCAGCTTAACCGTCCGAAACACCATATATTTT,TRBJ1-3,TRBV11-2,.,.
CARQGGYGYTF,TGTGCCAGACAGGGCGGGTATGGCTACACCTTC,TRBJ1-2,TRBV2,.,.
CASSSGLAGGLQFF,TGTGCCAGCAGCTCCGGACTAGCGGGAGGGCTCCAGTTCTTC,TRBJ2-1,TRBV7-2,.,TRBD2
CASSPGQITDGYTF,TGTGCCAGCAGCCCGGGACAAATAACTGATGGCTACACCTTC,TRBJ1-2,TRBV14,.,.
CASSPKGGAGQPQHF,TGTGCCAGCAGCCCAAAGGGGGGGGCCGGGCAGCCCCAGCATTTT,TRBJ1-5,TRBV7-2,once,.
CASKRPGGNSPLHF,TGTGCCAGCAAAAGGCCAGGGGGAAATTCACCCCTCCACTTT,TRBJ1-6,TRBV27,.,TRBD1
CASSLGLRGPETQYF,TGTGCCAGCAGCTTGGGTCTCAGGGGCCCAGAGACCCAGTACTTC,TRBJ2-5,TRBV5-8,.,.
CASSILGWAPGETQYF,TGTGCCAGCAGCATACTTGGGTGGGCGCCGGGGGAGACCCAGTACTTC,TRBJ2-5,TRBV21-1,.,.
CASSLGQSTDTQYF,TGCGCCAGCAGCCTGGGACAGTCCACAGATACGCAGTATTTT,TRBJ2-3,TRBV5-1,.,TRBD1
CASSLVNTGELFF,TGTGCCAGCAGTTTGGTTAACACCGGGGAGCTGTTTTTT,TRBJ2-2,TRBV27,.,.
CATSAPQAGHEQYF,TGTGCCACCAGTGCCCCGCAGGCAGGGCACGAGCAGTACTTC,TRBJ2-7,TRBV24-1,.,.
CASSLAFGNTEAFF,TGTGCCAGCAGCTTAGCTTTTGGGAACACTGAAGCTTTCTTT,TRBJ1-1,TRBV7-9,.,.
CASSFPAGIGYTF,TGTGCCAGCAGTTTTCCTGCCGGGATTGGCTACACCTTC,TRBJ1-2,TRBV28,.,.
CASRYARDMNTEAFF,TGTGCCAGCAGGTACGCTCGGGACATGAACACTGAAGCTTTCTTT,TRBJ1-1,TRBV6-5,.,.
CASVEGSGELFF,TGTGCCAGCGTCGAGGGTTCCGGGGAGCTGTTTTTT,TRBJ2-2,TRBV6-6,.,.
CASNGNRAWGYTF,TGTGCCAGCAACGGGAACAGGGCTTGGGGCTACACCTTC,TRBJ1-2,TRBV2,.,.
CASSITGVGNIQYF,TGTGCCAGCAGCATTACAGGGGTCGGAAACATTCAGTACTTC,TRBJ2-4,TRBV2,.,TRBD1
CSAGVAPGAFF,TGCAGTGCTGGCGTCGCGCCTGGAGCTTTCTTT,TRBJ1-1,TRBV20-1,.,.
CASSRGTFGYTF,TGTGCCAGTAGCCGCGGGACATTTGGCTACACCTTC,TRBJ1-2,TRBV19,.,.
CASTDHSGPYNEQFF,TGTGCCAGCACCGACCATAGCGGTCCCTACAATGAGCAGTTCTTC,TRBJ2-1,TRBV28,.,.
CASSQDGGPNTEAFF,TGCGCCAGCAGCCAAGATGGGGGACCGAACACTGAAGCTTTCTTT,TRBJ1-1,TRBV4-3,once,.
CASSLVGVGEQFF,TGTGCCAGCAGCTTAGTAGGGGTCGGTGAGCAGTTCTTC,TRBJ2-1,TRBV11-2,.,.
CASSLRSSGGNEQFF,TGTGCCAGCAGCCTCCGATCTAGCGGGGGTAATGAGCAGTTCTTC,TRBJ2-1,TRBV11-3,.,TRBD2
CASSEYPENYQPQHF,TGTGCCAGCAGTGAATATCCCGAGAATTATCAGCCCCAGCATTTT,TRBJ1-5,TRBV6-1,.,.
CASSYGFQGGEAFF,TGTGCCAGCAGTTACGGATTCCAGGGAGGTGAAGCTTTCTTT,TRBJ1-1,TRBV6-2/TRBV6-3,.,.
CASSQNAAENPYGYTF,TGTGCCAGCAGCCAAAACGCGGCGGAAAACCCATATGGCTACACCTTC,TRBJ1-2,TRBV7-2,.,.
CASTPVGTTTQETQYF,TGCGCCAGCACCCCCGTAGGGACTACCACTCAAGAGACCCAGTACTTC,TRBJ2-5,TRBV5-1,once,TRBD2
CASSKTELAGDLYNEQFF,TGTGCCAGCAGTAAAACCGAGTTAGCGGGAGACCTCTACAATGAGCAGTTCTTC,TRBJ2-1,TRBV28,.,TRBD2
CASRRDRGSTGELFF,TGTGCCAGCAGACGGGACAGAGGATCCACCGGGGAGCTGTTTTTT,TRBJ2-2,TRBV27,.,TRBD1
CASSQDRGGDTQYF,TGTGCCAGCAGCCAAGACAGGGGAGGGGATACGCAGTATTTT,TRBJ2-3,TRBV27,.,.
CASSSGAQGPLLVYEQYF,TGTGCCAGCAGTAGCGGGGCCCAGGGCCCCCTTTTAGTCTACGAGCAGTACTTC,TRBJ2-7,TRBV27,.,TRBD2
CASSFAGTGGFGELFF,TGTGCCAGCAGTTTCGCCGGGACAGGGGGCTTCGGGGAGCTGTTTTTT,TRBJ2-2,TRBV28,once,TRBD1
CAISTGTGKYGYTF,TGTGCCATCAGTACCGGGACAGGGAAATATGGCTACACCTTC,TRBJ1-2,TRBV10-3,.,TRBD1
CATSRRWTSSRTDTQYF,TGTGCCACCAGCAGACGCTGGACTAGTTCGCGCACAGATACGCAGTATTTT,TRBJ2-3,TRBV15,.,TRBD2